The 31 T cell receptor beta chains given below trace back to one sample, sequenced in a study of T cells in Graves' hyperthyroidism and ophthalmopathy. RNA transcripts provided the source from which TCR beta CDR3 regions were amplified. The HTBI set primed first-round TCR CDR3 RT-PCR. In TCRdb, the multiplex PCR reads were re-called with MiXCR into one record per CDR3 protein. The repertoire holds almost 500,000 distinct CDR3 sequences, approximately 22% seen once, with under 55% in the top ten. Sequences were obtained from blood. The receptors were gathered from a woman in her 70s with Graves' ophthalmopathy.

The chain employs TRBV5-1 and TRBJ2-3; D remains unclear. CDR1 is SGHRS, CDR2 YFSETQ, per germline. There are 14 residues in the CDR3. V was cut by 0 bases and J by 3 bases, with 8 bases left in between. As DNA, the CDR3 is TGCGCCAGCAGCTTGGATGCTGTAACAGATACGCAGTATTTT. Its protein is CASSLDAVTDTQYF.

The chain is built from TRBV12-3 or TRBV12-4 and TRBJ1-2; 10 nucleotides match TRBD1. This CDR3 is built from 15 residues. The junction had 13 bases not matched to a gene; V was cut back by 8 bases and J by 7 bases. The CDR3 loop is CASSPTGTGDIGYTF. The CDR3 region has the DNA TGTGCCAGCTCACCCACCGGGACAGGGGACATTGGCTACACCTTC.

This chain joins TRBV6-1 and TRBJ2-1, with unresolved D. Trimming took 5 bases from V and 0 from J, leaving 8 bases between them. This CDR3 has 14 residues. CDR1 and CDR2 (germline): MNHNS, SASEGT. The DNA of the CDR3 is TGTGCCAGCAGTTCCCGTTTCTCCTACAATGAGCAGTTCTTC. Protein sequence: CASSSRFSYNEQFF.

The chain couples TRBV5-5 to TRBJ2-1; D perhaps matches TRBD2 (5 bases). The CDR3 length is 19 residues. V was shortened by 4 bases and J by 4 bases, with 27 bases between the two germline ends. Germline loops: CDR1 SGHKS, CDR2 YYEKEE (reference sequence). CDR3 amino acids: CASSPPWPLPSRPYNEQFF. The DNA for the CDR3 is TGTGCCAGCAGCCCCCCCTGGCCGTTGCCTAGCAGGCCATACAATGAGCAGTTCTTC.

The chain is built from TRBV12-3 or TRBV12-4 and TRBJ2-3; a possible D gene is TRBD1 (6 bases). V was clipped by 2 bases and J by 0 bases, with 6 bases between them. CDR3 length: 14 amino acids. CDR3 protein: CASSLQGSTDTQYF. CDR3 in DNA: TGTGCCAGCAGTTTACAGGGGAGCACAGATACGCAGTATTTT.

This chain connects TRBV29-1 to TRBJ2-7; no clear D gene. Germline CDR1 reads SQVTM; CDR2 reads ANQGSEA. Trimming cost V 4 bases and J 3 bases, with 7 bases left between them. The CDR3 contains 11 residues. The CDR3 DNA is TGCAGCGTTGGACGCGACTACGAGCAGTACTTC. It codes for CSVGRDYEQYF.

On this clonotype itself: At one boundary the junction diverges from the germline segment, which might be a read error. J is TRBJ2-2 and V is TRBV7-9; D is perhaps TRBD1 (6 bases). Germline CDR1 is SEHNR and CDR2 is FQNEAQ (reference sequence). This CDR3 has 15 amino acids. In DNA, the CDR3 is TGCGCCAGCAGCCAAGAACAGGGCGGCACCGGGGAGCTGTTTTTT. It encodes CASSQEQGGTGELFF.

The chain recombines TRBV6-1 with TRBJ1-6; D unclear. The CDR3 consists of 16 residues. V shed 4 bases and J shed 5 bases, with 15 bases lying between them. Germline V gene data show CDR1 as MNHNS and CDR2 as SASEGT. DNA of the CDR3: TGTGCCAGCAGTGGGGCGAATACTCCCAATAATTCACCCCTCCACTTT. Translation gives CASSGANTPNNSPLHF.

In its sample, this clonotype was seen a few times. This sequence joins TRBV4-2 and TRBJ2-1; D may correspond to TRBD1 or TRBD2 (5 bases each). This CDR3 has 15 amino acids. Germline assignment: CDR1 LGHNA and CDR2 YNFKEQ. V lost 2 bases and J 5 bases, leaving 13 bases between the germline ends. Written as DNA, the CDR3 is TGTGCCAGCAGCCAATCCGGGACGGTCGACAATGAGCAGTTCTTC. Encoded protein: CASSQSGTVDNEQFF.

This clonotype was picked up a small number of times. J is TRBJ1-2 and V is TRBV7-9; D uncertain. The V gene lost 2 bases and the J gene lost 4 bases, with 8 bases spanning the gap. The CDR3 is 13 amino acids. Germline CDR1 and CDR2: SEHNR and FQNEAQ (reference sequence). The CDR3 DNA follows: TGTGCCAGCAGCTTAACAGAACCCTATGGCTACACCTTC. The encoded protein is CASSLTEPYGYTF.

In DNA form, the CDR3 reads TGTGCCAGCAGTTACTCGAATCGACAGGGTCCCACTGAAGCTTTCTTT. Translating gives CASSYSNRQGPTEAFF. V gene TRBV6-5 combines with J gene TRBJ1-1; 7 nucleotides align to TRBD1. Losses at the gene ends were 0 bases for V and 4 bases for J; bases not matched to a gene: 8. This CDR3 has 16 residues. The V gene's germline CDR1 is MNHEY and CDR2 SVGAGI.

This clonotype was detected once. CDR3 in amino acids: CASSYSDRVTDTQYF. CDR3 bases: TGTGCCAGCAGTTACTCTGACAGGGTCACAGATACGCAGTATTTT. The chain combines TRBV6-5 with TRBJ2-3; TRBD1 matches at 7 bases. Trimming removed 0 bases from V and 2 bases from J; junction bases left unmatched: 2. The CDR3 totals 15 residues. Per germline, CDR1 MNHEY and CDR2 SVGAGI.

This clonotype was recorded at least ten times. V usage is TRBV24-1 and J usage is TRBJ1-1; D unclear. CDR3 size: 11 residues. Per germline, CDR1 KGHDR and CDR2 SFDVKD. The V and J ends lost 3 bases and 7 bases respectively, with 5 bases between them. The CDR3 is CATSDDLEAFF. CDR3 DNA: TGTGCCACCAGTGATGACCTTGAAGCTTTCTTT.

This clonotype was seen repeatedly, ten times or more. The genes are TRBV30 and TRBJ2-3; D not resolved. V lost 1 base to trimming and J lost 0 bases, with 8 bases between them. The CDR3 loop spans 14 amino acids. Germline CDR1 and CDR2: GTSNPN and SVGIG (reference sequence). CDR3 region: CAWSAHTSTDTQYF. In DNA, the CDR3 is TGTGCCTGGAGTGCCCATACTAGCACAGATACGCAGTATTTT.

V is TRBV12-3 or TRBV12-4 and J is TRBJ2-5; D remains ambiguous. Trimming removed 6 bases from V and 5 bases from J, with 16 bases in between. The CDR3 covers 14 residues. The CDR3 here is CASSAQLGRETQYF. The CDR3 DNA reads TGTGCCAGCAGCGCTCAACTCGGAAGGGAGACCCAGTACTTC.

The chain links TRBV5-4 to TRBJ2-3; D possibly corresponds to TRBD1 (5 bases). This CDR3 has 14 residues. V was clipped by 3 bases and J by 3 bases, with 11 bases between them. CDR1 and CDR2 (germline): SGHNT, YYREEE (reference sequence). CDR3 sequence: CASSSRQTTDTQYF. CDR3 nucleotides: TGTGCCAGCAGCTCGAGACAGACGACAGATACGCAGTATTTT.

The gene calls are TRBV19 and TRBJ1-1; 9 nucleotides agree with TRBD1. The CDR3 sequence is 15 residues long. Germline CDR1 and CDR2: LNHDA and SQIVND (reference sequence). J was trimmed by 5 bases and V by 5 bases; bases with no gene match: 9. The CDR3 bases are TGTGCCAGTAGTTCCCCCGGGACAGGGCAAACTGAAGCTTTCTTT. Translated: CASSSPGTGQTEAFF.

This clonotype was observed many times. This chain connects TRBV3-1 to TRBJ2-7; the D gene is possibly TRBD2 (6 bases). Germline CDR1 LGHDT, CDR2 YNNKEL (reference sequence). V was trimmed by 4 bases and J by 0 bases, leaving 13 bases between them. This CDR3 spans 15 amino acids. CDR3 sequence (DNA): TGTGCCAGCAGCCTCGGGACTTCGAGCTCCTACGAGCAGTACTTC. As protein: CASSLGTSSSYEQYF.

This clonotype was found a few times. The chain combines TRBV7-2 with TRBJ2-7; perhaps TRBD2 as D (5 bases). The CDR3 is 14 amino acids. The V gene's germline CDR1 is SGHTA and CDR2 FQGNSA. V dropped 0 bases and J dropped 7 bases, with 13 bases sitting between them. The CDR3 loop reads CASSLAGTRVEQYF. CDR3 bases: TGTGCCAGCAGCTTAGCCGGTACGCGGGTTGAGCAGTACTTC.

This clonotype occurred many times. This chain uses TRBV9 with TRBJ2-1; D uncertain. V lost 0 bases to trimming and J lost 6 bases, with 7 bases between them. This CDR3 has 13 residues. Germline V gene data show CDR1 as SGDLS and CDR2 as YYNGEE. The CDR3 sequence is CASSVGPLNEQFF. In nucleotides, the CDR3 is TGTGCCAGCAGCGTAGGACCTCTCAATGAGCAGTTCTTC.

This rearrangement joins TRBV7-3 to TRBJ2-5; 8 nucleotides line up with TRBD1. J was trimmed by 4 bases and V by 4 bases; bases with no gene match: 8. The CDR3 spans 15 residues. Germline-derived CDR1 and CDR2 are SGHTA and FQGTGA. CDR3 in DNA: TGTGCCAGCAGCTCGCAGGGGGCGGTTGGAGAGACCCAGTACTTC. Its protein is CASSSQGAVGETQYF. The entire variable domain, with the rest obtained from reference TRBV7-3 and TRBJ2-5, is as follows: GAGVSQTPSNKVTEKGKYVELRCDPISGHTALYWYRQSLGQGPEFLIYFQGTGAADDSGLPNDRFFAVRPEGSVSTLKIQRTERGDSAVYLCASSSQGAVGETQYFGPGTRLLVL.

This clonotype was observed many times. The chain couples TRBV11-2 to TRBJ1-2; D gene unclear. V gave up 1 base and J gave up 5 bases, with 5 bases separating them. CDR1 is SGHAT and CDR2 is FQNNGV in the germline V gene. CDR3 size: 12 residues. The CDR3 DNA follows: TGTGCCAGCAGCTTAGGAGAGTATGGCTACACCTTC. As protein: CASSLGEYGYTF.

The CDR3 sequence: CSAQHLTGRIGYGYTF. The CDR3 bases are TGCAGTGCTCAACATTTGACAGGGAGGATAGGCTATGGCTACACCTTC. The chain links TRBV20-1 to TRBJ1-2, with 7 bases aligning to TRBD1. The CDR3 covers 16 residues. With V trimmed by 5 bases and J by 4 bases, 16 bases remained unmatched. Per the germline V gene, CDR1 is DFQATT and CDR2 is SNEGSKA (reference sequence).

This clonotype was counted only a few times. The rearrangement joins TRBV7-9 to TRBJ1-4, with a weak D call TRBD1 (5 bases). The V end was cut by 1 base, the J end by 8 bases, with 11 bases between. The CDR3 length is 14 residues. CDR1 and CDR2 from the germline V gene are SEHNR and FQNEAQ (reference sequence). This CDR3 is CASSLGGQGEKLFF. The CDR3 DNA reads as TGTGCCAGCAGCTTAGGGGGCCAGGGCGAAAAACTGTTTTTT. Full variable domain (remainder filled in from reference TRBV7-9 and TRBJ1-4): DTGVSQNPRHKITKRGQNVTFRCDPISEHNRLYWYRQTLGQGPEFLTYFQNEAQLEKSRLLSDRFSAERPKGSFSTLEIQRTEQGDSAMYLCASSLGGQGEKLFFGSGTQLSVL.

As for this clonotype: Since a much larger clone is just one base distant, this may be a read error. V gene TRBV12-3 or TRBV12-4 combines with J gene TRBJ1-5; D gene ambiguous. The CDR3 is made up of 16 amino acids. The V end was cut by 1 base, the J end by 2 bases, with 12 bases between. The CDR3 loop is CASSLDGPGRNQPQHF. CDR3 nucleotides: TGTGCCAGCAGTTTAGACGGCCCAGGACGCAATCAGCCCCAGCATTTT.

This clonotype was seen repeatedly, ten times or more. V and J are TRBV20-1 and TRBJ2-3; 8 nucleotides match TRBD2. The CDR3 runs to 15 residues. CDR1 and CDR2 (germline): DFQATT, SNEGSKA (reference sequence). Trimming cost V 0 bases and J 4 bases; bases outside gene matches: 6. The chain's CDR3 is CSARDPAGASDTQYF. CDR3 nucleotide sequence: TGCAGTGCTAGAGATCCAGCGGGAGCATCAGATACGCAGTATTTT.

V and J are TRBV29-1 and TRBJ2-7, with 7 nucleotides matching TRBD1. The CDR3 spans 12 residues. The germline CDR1 and CDR2 sequences are SQVTM and ANQGSEA. With V trimmed by 5 bases and J by 3 bases, 4 bases remained unmatched. The CDR3 sequence: CSVTGDGYEQYF. CDR3 sequence (DNA): TGCAGCGTTACAGGGGACGGCTACGAGCAGTACTTC.

This clonotype was observed at least ten times. J is TRBJ2-2 and V is TRBV12-3 or TRBV12-4, with TRBD1 identical over 9 bases. Trimming took 5 bases from V and 6 from J; bases not matched to a gene: 10. The CDR3 covers 16 residues. The CDR3 loop reads CASSLIAGTGPGELFF. Here the CDR3 DNA reads TGTGCCAGCAGTCTAATAGCCGGGACAGGGCCCGGGGAGCTGTTTTTT.

This clonotype was seen a handful of times. This chain uses TRBV12-5 with TRBJ2-2; 10 bases are a match to TRBD1. The CDR3 totals 19 residues. Germline V CDR1 and CDR2: LGHNT, FRNRAP. V shed 6 bases, J shed 8 bases, and the junction held 21 bases outside the gene matches. CDR3 sequence: CASGRDRGALLGYSGELFF. The CDR3 DNA reads TGTGCTAGTGGACGGGACAGGGGCGCACTCTTGGGTTACTCTGGGGAGCTGTTTTTT.

This clonotype was picked up a small number of times. The rearrangement joins TRBV6-2 or TRBV6-3 to TRBJ2-3; 10 nucleotides line up with TRBD2. The germline gives CDR1 MNHEY, CDR2 SVGEGT. Trimming took 4 bases from V and 6 from J; bases not matched to a gene: 13. This CDR3 is 17 amino acids long. CDR3 nucleotides: TGTGCCAGCAGTTCCTCCCCTTTAGCGGGAGGCAGGGATACGCAGTATTTT. The encoded protein is CASSSSPLAGGRDTQYF.

This clonotype was found many times. V is TRBV27 and J is TRBJ2-3, with 9 bases aligning to TRBD2. CDR1 MNHEY and CDR2 SMNVEV come from the germline V gene (reference sequence). The CDR3 length is 16 residues. V dropped 5 bases and J dropped 3; count of bases not matched to a gene: 9. This CDR3 is CASSPLAGVGTDTQYF. As DNA, the CDR3 is TGTGCCAGCAGTCCGTTAGCGGGAGTAGGAACAGATACGCAGTATTTT.